A selection of T cell receptor beta chains follows, all from one sample in a study of blood T cell repertoires in COVID-19. The repertoire was sequenced with immunoSEQ multiplex PCR; TCRdb's copy has only in-frame clones and lacks some. The sample consists of fewer than 50,000 clones, roughly nine tenths of them appearing once. The specimen was peripheral blood. The receptors were sampled from a man aged 55 to 69 with COVID-19, enrolled during active disease. The conserved cysteine and the conserved F or W are not part of the CDR3 here. A D gene is named only where the DNA matches it firmly. Only some rows state a clone size, as once, few, many or a class for expanded clones.

d_call | clone_size | j_call | v_call | cdr3_aa
TRBD1 | once | TRBJ1-3 | TRBV6-6 | ASSRRDRSTTGNTIY
TRBD2 | few | TRBJ2-7 | TRBV11-2 | ASSLRLAGGGTYEQY
TRBD2 | . | TRBJ2-5 | TRBV5-4 | ASSYSSGGPGAQY
TRBD1 | . | TRBJ2-7 | TRBV7-8 | ASSPLRGLGGGSSYEQY
TRBD1 | once | TRBJ2-7 | TRBV6-6 | ASSRGDSYEQY
. | . | TRBJ1-1 | TRBV12-3/TRBV12-4 | ASSGQGNTEAF
TRBD1 | . | TRBJ2-6 | TRBV4-1 | ASSRDSPSSGANVLT
TRBD2 | . | TRBJ2-2 | TRBV7-3 | ASSPTSGANTGELF
. | . | TRBJ2-2 | TRBV7-2 | ASSSALVIAGELF
TRBD2 | . | TRBJ2-1 | TRBV5-6 | ASSLVAGGNEQF
. | . | TRBJ2-5 | TRBV6-5 | ASSYSEDRPQY
. | . | TRBJ2-2 | TRBV6-5 | ASSYGAGLLAGELF
. | . | TRBJ1-1 | TRBV7-9 | ASSPPTGNTEAF
TRBD1 | . | TRBJ1-2 | TRBV28 | ASSTSRDRGIRGYT
TRBD2 | . | TRBJ2-1 | TRBV9 | ASSPKTSGRHSYNEQF
. | once | TRBJ1-4 | TRBV19 | ASSTGLENEKLF
TRBD1 | . | TRBJ1-2 | TRBV7-9 | ASSFQGQRGYT
TRBD1 | . | TRBJ1-2 | TRBV2 | ASSRDRGDYGYT
TRBD2 | . | TRBJ2-1 | TRBV10-3 | AISDASGSNEQF
. | . | TRBJ2-2 | TRBV13 | ASSLAGGTATNTGELF
. | . | TRBJ2-1 | TRBV9 | ASSVDGGTYNEQF
TRBD2 | . | TRBJ2-2 | TRBV30 | ACIPSGVTGELF
TRBD1 | . | TRBJ2-7 | TRBV19 | ASSIGIGTGGYEQY
TRBD1 | . | TRBJ1-5 | TRBV6-5 | ASSYQQGDQPQH
. | . | TRBJ1-4 | TRBV28 | ASEAQTNEKLF
TRBD1 | . | TRBJ1-2 | TRBV30 | AWSPSGTGSGYT